What follows are 21 T cell receptor beta chains derived from one specimen sequenced in a study of T cell responses to AZD1222 COVID-19 vaccine. Assay: immunoSEQ multiplex PCR; the TCRdb copy retains only in-frame clones and omits some. The table has under 150,000 clones, approximately 88% seen once. The input for sequencing was peripheral blood, taken on day 0 of MenACWY control vaccination. The receptor source for this set is an adult in good health.

Written as DNA, the CDR3 is TGTGCCAGCAGCTACTCAGGGGCAGAGACCCAGTACTTC. Translation gives CASSYSGAETQYF. This sequence joins TRBV11-2 and TRBJ2-5; possibly TRBD1 for D (6 bases). CDR3 size: 13 residues. V lost 4 bases and J 4 bases, leaving 10 bases between the germline ends. Germline-derived CDR1 and CDR2 are SGHAT and FQNNGV.

The chain has TRBV4-1 and TRBJ2-1; D is possibly TRBD2 (5 bases). Trimming pared 1 base from V and 3 bases from J, leaving 10 bases between. Looked up from germline, CDR1 is MGHRA and CDR2 is YSYEKL. The CDR3 is 15 residues long. DNA for the CDR3: TGCGCCAGCAGCCAAGTCCCAGCGGACTACAATGAGCAGTTCTTC. Encoded protein: CASSQVPADYNEQFF.

The gene calls are TRBV2 and TRBJ2-1, with D possibly matching TRBD2 (6 bases). The CDR3 has 15 residues. CDR1 and CDR2 (germline): SNHLY, FYNNEI. V was pared by 6 bases and J by 1 base, with 13 bases between. The CDR3 reads CASRSRGGSYNEQFF. The DNA for the CDR3 is TGTGCCAGCAGGTCAAGGGGAGGTTCCTACAATGAGCAGTTCTTC.

J is TRBJ2-1 and V is TRBV3-1 (or the pseudogene TRBV3-2), with 9 nucleotides matching TRBD2. V lost 1 base to trimming and J lost 10 bases; unmatched junction nucleotides: 8. Germline V gene lookup returns CDR1 LGHDT and CDR2 YNNKEL (reference sequence). The CDR3 length is 15 residues. The CDR3, as DNA: TGTGCCAGCAGCCAAGGGAATAGCGGGAGACACGAGCAGTTCTTC. It specifies CASSQGNSGRHEQFF.

The rearrangement joins TRBV3-1 (or the pseudogene TRBV3-2) to TRBJ2-7; 12 bases fit TRBD2. With 4 bases clipped from V and 4 bases from J, the junction kept 8 bases outside the gene matches. The CDR3 extends over 16 amino acids. Germline V gives CDR1 LGHDT, CDR2 YNNKEL (reference sequence). CDR3 nucleotide sequence: TGTGCCAGCAGCCCGACCTGGACTAGCGGGACATACGAGCAGTACTTC. Its translation: CASSPTWTSGTYEQYF.

This chain links TRBV30 with TRBJ1-5; D might be TRBD1 (5 bases). The CDR3 contains 14 residues. The germline V gene encodes CDR1 GTSNPN and CDR2 SVGIG (reference sequence). Trimming left V 1 base short and J 11 bases short, with 18 bases between. The chain's CDR3 is CAWSDGRDVEAQHF. Written as DNA, the CDR3 is TGTGCCTGGAGTGACGGGCGGGACGTCGAGGCCCAGCATTTT.

This chain links TRBV11-3 with TRBJ2-1; the D call may be TRBD1 or TRBD2 (6 bases each). The V gene's germline CDR1 is SGHNT and CDR2 YENEEA. The CDR3 length is 15 residues. The V end lost 5 bases, the J end lost 4 bases, and 15 bases lay between the germline ends. The CDR3 region has the DNA TGTGCCAGCAGCCCCTCGGGGGCCGGATACAATGAGCAGTTCTTC. Its protein is CASSPSGAGYNEQFF.

This chain joins TRBV18 and TRBJ1-3; TRBD1 is a possible D gene (5 bases). Germline V gene sequence: CDR1 KGHSH, CDR2 LQKENI. The CDR3 covers 17 residues. Trimming shortened V by 5 bases and J by 2 bases, and 19 bases separated the two germline ends. The CDR3 nucleotides read TGTGCCAGCTCATCATTTACCACGGGGCTACCTGGAAACACCATATATTTT. Translation gives CASSSFTTGLPGNTIYF.

The chain employs TRBV3-1 (or the pseudogene TRBV3-2) and TRBJ1-2; D not resolved. The CDR3 spans 13 residues. Germline-derived CDR1 and CDR2 are LGHDT and YNNKEL (reference sequence). Trimming pared 4 bases from V and 4 bases from J, leaving 10 bases between. CDR3 loop: CASSRTNPYGYTF. The CDR3 nucleotides are TGTGCCAGCAGCCGGACGAACCCCTATGGCTACACCTTC.

The CDR3 nucleotides read TGTGCCTGTCGCTGGGGGCGAGGGGGCCCGAATTCACCCCTCCACTTT. Amino acid sequence: CACRWGRGGPNSPLHF. The chain links TRBV30 to TRBJ1-6; 7 bases agree with TRBD1. Germline CDR1 is GTSNPN and CDR2 is SVGIG (reference sequence). The CDR3 is made up of 16 amino acids. With V trimmed by 6 bases and J by 7 bases, 15 bases remained unmatched. Combining the CDR3 with reference TRBV30 and TRBJ1-6 gives the whole variable domain SQTIHQWPATLVQPVGSPLSLECTVEGTSNPNLYWYRQAAGRGLQLLFYSVGIGQISSEVPQNLSASRPQDRQFILSSKKLLLSDSGFYLCACRWGRGGPNSPLHFGNGTRLTVT.

The chain combines TRBV6-5 with TRBJ2-1; TRBD2 matches at 7 bases. This CDR3 spans 15 amino acids. With 6 bases clipped from V and 2 bases from J, the junction kept 7 bases outside the gene matches. From germline, CDR1 is MNHEY and CDR2 SVGAGI. CDR3 residues: CASRLSGATYNEQFF. The CDR3 bases are TGTGCCAGCAGGCTCAGCGGGGCCACCTACAATGAGCAGTTCTTC.

J is TRBJ2-1 and V is TRBV24-1; no clear D. Trimming took off 3 bases at V and 0 bases at J, with 11 bases between the two ends. Germline V CDR1 and CDR2: KGHDR, SFDVKD. This CDR3 region has 16 residues. This CDR3 reads CATSDEVRSSYNEQFF. CDR3 sequence (DNA): TGTGCCACCAGTGATGAAGTTCGGAGCTCCTACAATGAGCAGTTCTTC.

The V call is TRBV5-4, the J call TRBJ2-7, with a weak D call TRBD2 (6 bases). Germline CDR1 and CDR2: SGHNT and YYREEE (reference sequence). V lost 0 bases and J lost 7, with 20 bases in between. The CDR3 spans 16 residues. For the CDR3, the DNA is TGTGCCAGCAGCTTGGCCGAGGGCAGGAGGGGAGAAGAGCAGTACTTC. Amino acids: CASSLAEGRRGEEQYF.

The gene calls are TRBV9 and TRBJ1-2; possibly TRBD1 for D (6 bases). The V end was cut by 0 bases, the J end by 6 bases, with 18 bases between. Germline CDR1 reads SGDLS; CDR2 reads YYNGEE. This CDR3 comprises 16 residues. CDR3 DNA sequence: TGTGCCAGCAGCGTAGCTACCCGGGGGGCGGCTAATGGCTACACCTTC. It specifies CASSVATRGAANGYTF.

With respect to this clone: Other DNA sequences in the same sample also yield this CDR3. The chain recombines TRBV10-1 with TRBJ2-1; D may correspond to TRBD1 or TRBD2 (5 bases each). CDR1 is WNHNN and CDR2 is SYGVQD in the germline V gene (reference sequence). Trimming stripped 2 bases from V and 0 bases from J, with 5 bases between. The CDR3 runs to 14 residues. DNA of the CDR3: TGCGCCAGCAGTGAGGGGGGCTCCTACAATGAGCAGTTCTTC. Its translation: CASSEGGSYNEQFF.

The chain joins TRBV11-2 to TRBJ2-7; 9 bases fit TRBD1. V was clipped by 5 bases and J by 4 bases; unmatched bases: 6. CDR3 length: 14 residues. The germline V gene encodes CDR1 SGHAT and CDR2 FQNNGV. The CDR3 DNA sequence: TGTGCCAGCAGCCCAACGGACAGGGGATACGAGCAGTACTTC. It is translated as CASSPTDRGYEQYF.

This chain links TRBV29-1 with TRBJ2-7, with 10 bases aligning to TRBD1. The CDR3 has 13 residues. The J segment lost 7 bases and the V segment lost 7 bases, leaving 10 bases of the junction unmatched. Germline CDR1 is SQVTM and CDR2 is ANQGSEA. The CDR3 loop is CSARTGGSGEQYF. The CDR3 DNA reads as TGCAGCGCCAGGACAGGGGGTTCCGGAGAGCAGTACTTC.

The chain carries TRBV9 and TRBJ2-7; 9 bases line up with TRBD1. CDR3 length: 18 amino acids. Looked up from germline, CDR1 is SGDLS and CDR2 is YYNGEE. Trimming at V came to 3 bases and at J to 5 bases, leaving 18 bases not matched to a gene. The CDR3 coding sequence is TGTGCCAGCAGCGCGAGTCCGGGACAGGGATTGGGAGGCGACGAGCAGTACTTC. This translates into CASSASPGQGLGGDEQYF.

The V call is TRBV9, the J call TRBJ2-1, with 14 bases aligning to TRBD2. The CDR3 covers 15 residues. V lost 4 bases to trimming and J lost 6 bases; unmatched junction nucleotides: 3. Germline CDR1 SGDLS, CDR2 YYNGEE. For the CDR3, the DNA is TGTGCCAGCAGCTGGACTAGCGGGAGGTCCAATGAGCAGTTCTTC. It is translated as CASSWTSGRSNEQFF.

This clone appeared a single time. The chain uses TRBV5-4 and TRBJ2-1, with 7 nucleotides matching TRBD2. The V segment lost 0 bases and the J segment 6 bases; nucleotides outside the gene matches: 9. The CDR3 runs 16 residues. CDR1 is SGHNT, CDR2 YYREEE, per germline (reference sequence). The CDR3: CASSLGSGRASNEQFF. In nucleotides, the CDR3 is TGTGCCAGCAGCTTGGGGAGTGGGAGGGCCAGCAATGAGCAGTTCTTC.

The chain employs TRBV25-1 and TRBJ2-7, with D maybe TRBD1 (6 bases). V lost 3 bases, J lost 2 bases, and 14 bases lay in between. CDR1 and CDR2 (germline): MGHDK, SYGVNS. This CDR3 has 15 residues. In nucleotides, the CDR3 is TGTGCCAGCAGTGAGCGCTCCGCAGGGGCCTACGAGCAGTACTTC. Translation gives CASSERSAGAYEQYF.